This section outlines one T cell receptor beta chain sequence together with its context. What it binds is unknown. Clones were sequenced by immunoSEQ multiplex PCR, and TCRdb holds only the in-frame ones, with some missing. The sample includes fewer than 45,000 clones, 70% to 85% seen only once; the top ten take roughly 20%. Time point of the sample: week 47, end of study. The investigators gave 300 ug of mutant IDH1 20-mer peptide in each vaccine dose, together with topical imiquimod. These data are taken from a study of a mutant IDH1 vaccine in newly diagnosed glioma. Study context: Patients arrived already treated with radiotherapy, temozolomide, or both, most having had both. Regarding the study as a whole: Any relationship between pseudoprogression and changes in top peripheral T cell clonotypes seemed absent.

Per the germline V gene, CDR1 is LNHNV and CDR2 is YYDKDF (reference sequence). V lost 0 bases and J lost 12; bases outside the gene matches: 4. The CDR3 has 13 residues. This clonotype was sampled from a man between 18 and 29 years old with glioma. Some clones in this sample may be carry-over from other donors' samples. The starting material was PBMCs, obtained from a glioma patient whose treatment included an IDH1 peptide vaccine. The chain links TRBV15 to TRBJ1-4; TRBD1 matches 7 bases. The CDR3 loop is CATSREAQGELFF. The CDR3 coding sequence is TGTGCCACCAGCAGAGAGGCGCAGGGGGAACTGTTTTTT.